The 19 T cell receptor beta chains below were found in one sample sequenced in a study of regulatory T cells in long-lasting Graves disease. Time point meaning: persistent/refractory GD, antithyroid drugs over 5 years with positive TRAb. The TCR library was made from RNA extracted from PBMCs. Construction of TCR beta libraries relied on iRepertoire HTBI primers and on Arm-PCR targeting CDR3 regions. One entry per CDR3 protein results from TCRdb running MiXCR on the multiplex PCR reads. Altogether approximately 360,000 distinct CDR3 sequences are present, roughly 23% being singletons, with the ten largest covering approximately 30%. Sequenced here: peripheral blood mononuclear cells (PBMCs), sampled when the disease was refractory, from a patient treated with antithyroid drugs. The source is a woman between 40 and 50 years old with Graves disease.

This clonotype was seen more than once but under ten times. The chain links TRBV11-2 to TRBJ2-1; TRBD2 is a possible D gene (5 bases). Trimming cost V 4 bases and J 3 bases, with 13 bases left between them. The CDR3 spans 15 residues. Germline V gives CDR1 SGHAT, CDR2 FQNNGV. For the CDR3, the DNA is TGTGCCAGCAGCTCCTCCGGGATAAGCTACAATGAGCAGTTCTTC. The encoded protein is CASSSSGISYNEQFF.

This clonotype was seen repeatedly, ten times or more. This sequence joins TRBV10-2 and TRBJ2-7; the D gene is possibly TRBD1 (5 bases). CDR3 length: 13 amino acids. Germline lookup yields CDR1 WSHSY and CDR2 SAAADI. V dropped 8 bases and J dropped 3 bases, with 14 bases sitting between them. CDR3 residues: CASDPGQGYEQYF. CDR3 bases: TGCGCCAGCGATCCGGGCCAGGGCTACGAGCAGTACTTC.

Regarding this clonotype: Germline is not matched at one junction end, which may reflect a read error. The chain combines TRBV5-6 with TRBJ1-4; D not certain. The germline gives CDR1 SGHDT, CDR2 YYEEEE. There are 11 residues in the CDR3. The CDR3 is CAGSRQGSLFF. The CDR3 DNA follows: TGTGCCGGCAGCCGACAAGGAAGTCTGTTTTTT. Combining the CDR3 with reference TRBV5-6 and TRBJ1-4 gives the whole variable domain DAGVTQSPTHLIKTRGQQVTLRCSPKSGHDTVSWYQQALGQGPQFIFQYYEEEERQRGNFPDRFSGHQFPNYSSELNVNALLLGDSALYLCAGSRQGSLFFGSGTQLSVL.

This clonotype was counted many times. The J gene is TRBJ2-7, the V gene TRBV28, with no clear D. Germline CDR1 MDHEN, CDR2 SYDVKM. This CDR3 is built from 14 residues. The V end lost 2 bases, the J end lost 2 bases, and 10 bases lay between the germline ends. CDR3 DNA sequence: TGTGCCAGCAGTTTAGGCACTACCGCCTACGAGCAGTACTTC. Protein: CASSLGTTAYEQYF.

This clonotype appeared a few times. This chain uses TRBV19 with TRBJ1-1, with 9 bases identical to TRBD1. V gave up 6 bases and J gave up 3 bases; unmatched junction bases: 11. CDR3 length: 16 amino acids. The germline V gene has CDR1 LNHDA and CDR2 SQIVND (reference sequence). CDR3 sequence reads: CASSRDRASWDTEAFF. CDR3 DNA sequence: TGTGCCAGTAGCCGGGACAGGGCTTCTTGGGACACTGAAGCTTTCTTT.

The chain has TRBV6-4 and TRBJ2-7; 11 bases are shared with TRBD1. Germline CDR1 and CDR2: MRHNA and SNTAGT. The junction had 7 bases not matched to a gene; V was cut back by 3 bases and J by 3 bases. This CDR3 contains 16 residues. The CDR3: CASSEGTGGLHYEQYF. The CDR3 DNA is TGTGCCAGCAGTGAAGGGACAGGGGGTCTCCACTACGAGCAGTACTTC.

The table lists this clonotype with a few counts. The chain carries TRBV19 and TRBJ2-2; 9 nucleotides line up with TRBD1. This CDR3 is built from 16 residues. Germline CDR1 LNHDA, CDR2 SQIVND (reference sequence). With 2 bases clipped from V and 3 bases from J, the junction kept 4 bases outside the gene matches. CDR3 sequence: CASSISGTGHTGELFF. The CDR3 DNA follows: TGTGCCAGTAGTATAAGTGGGACAGGGCACACCGGGGAGCTGTTTTTT.

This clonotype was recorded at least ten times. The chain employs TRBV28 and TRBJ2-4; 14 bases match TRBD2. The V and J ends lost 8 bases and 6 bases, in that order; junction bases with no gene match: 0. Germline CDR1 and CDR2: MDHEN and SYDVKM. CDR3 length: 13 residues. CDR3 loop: CASGLAGGNIQYF. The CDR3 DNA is TGTGCCAGCGGACTAGCGGGAGGAAACATTCAGTACTTC.

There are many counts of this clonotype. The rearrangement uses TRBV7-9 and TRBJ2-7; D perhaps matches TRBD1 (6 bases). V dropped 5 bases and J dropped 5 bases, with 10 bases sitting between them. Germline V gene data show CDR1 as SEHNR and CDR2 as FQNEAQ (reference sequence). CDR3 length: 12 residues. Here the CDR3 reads CASSLWGHEQYF. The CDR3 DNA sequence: TGTGCCAGCAGCCTCTGGGGGCACGAGCAGTACTTC.

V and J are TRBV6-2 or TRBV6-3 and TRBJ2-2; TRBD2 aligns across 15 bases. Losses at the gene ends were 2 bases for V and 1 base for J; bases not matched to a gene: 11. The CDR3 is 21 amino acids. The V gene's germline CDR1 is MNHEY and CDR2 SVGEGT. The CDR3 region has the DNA TGTGCCAGCAGTTACGACCATTTAGGACTAGCGGGAGGGAGGAACACCGGGGAGCTGTTTTTT. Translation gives CASSYDHLGLAGGRNTGELFF.

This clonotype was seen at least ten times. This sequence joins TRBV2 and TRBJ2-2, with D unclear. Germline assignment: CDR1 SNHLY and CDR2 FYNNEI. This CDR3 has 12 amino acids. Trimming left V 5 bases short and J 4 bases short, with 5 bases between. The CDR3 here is CASSFSTGELFF. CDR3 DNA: TGTGCCAGCAGTTTTAGCACCGGGGAGCTGTTTTTT.

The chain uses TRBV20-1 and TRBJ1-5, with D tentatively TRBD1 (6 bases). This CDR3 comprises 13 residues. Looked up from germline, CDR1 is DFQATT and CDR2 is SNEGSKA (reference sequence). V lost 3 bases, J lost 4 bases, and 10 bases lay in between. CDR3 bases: TGCAGTGCTAGTCCACAGGGTAATCAGCCCCAGCATTTT. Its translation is CSASPQGNQPQHF.

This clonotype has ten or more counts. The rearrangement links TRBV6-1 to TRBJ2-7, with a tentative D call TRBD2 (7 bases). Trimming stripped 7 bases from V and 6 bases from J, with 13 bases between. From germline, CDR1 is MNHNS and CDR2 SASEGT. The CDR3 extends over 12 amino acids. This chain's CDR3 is CASTLGGPEQYF. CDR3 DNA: TGTGCCAGCACCCTGGGGGGGCCCGAGCAGTACTTC.

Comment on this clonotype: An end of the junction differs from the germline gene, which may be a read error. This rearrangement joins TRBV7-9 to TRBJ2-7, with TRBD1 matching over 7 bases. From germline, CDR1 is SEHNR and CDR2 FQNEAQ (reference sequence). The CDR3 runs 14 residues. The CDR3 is CASSPWDSTYEQCF. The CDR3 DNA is TGTGCCAGCAGCCCGTGGGACAGTACCTACGAGCAGTGCTTC.

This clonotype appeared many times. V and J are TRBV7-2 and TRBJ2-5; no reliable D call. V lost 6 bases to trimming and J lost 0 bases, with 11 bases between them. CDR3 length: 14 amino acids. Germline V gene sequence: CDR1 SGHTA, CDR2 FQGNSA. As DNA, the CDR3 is TGTGCCAGCAGTTTGATGGGGTACCAAGAGACCCAGTACTTC. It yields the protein CASSLMGYQETQYF.

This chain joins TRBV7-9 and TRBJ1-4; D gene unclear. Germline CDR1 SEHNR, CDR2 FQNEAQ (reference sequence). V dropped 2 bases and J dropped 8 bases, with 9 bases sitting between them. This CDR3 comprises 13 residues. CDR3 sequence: CASSLNLREKLFF. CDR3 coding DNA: TGTGCCAGCAGCTTAAATTTGCGCGAAAAACTGTTTTTT. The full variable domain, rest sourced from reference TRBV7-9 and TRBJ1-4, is DTGVSQNPRHKITKRGQNVTFRCDPISEHNRLYWYRQTLGQGPEFLTYFQNEAQLEKSRLLSDRFSAERPKGSFSTLEIQRTEQGDSAMYLCASSLNLREKLFFGSGTQLSVL.

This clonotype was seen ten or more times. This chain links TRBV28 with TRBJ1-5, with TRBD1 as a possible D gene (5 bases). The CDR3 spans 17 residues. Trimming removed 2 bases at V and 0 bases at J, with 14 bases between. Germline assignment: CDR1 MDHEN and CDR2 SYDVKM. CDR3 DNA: TGTGCCAGCAGTTTAACTGGGGACCTTTATAGCAATCAGCCCCAGCATTTT. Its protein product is CASSLTGDLYSNQPQHF.

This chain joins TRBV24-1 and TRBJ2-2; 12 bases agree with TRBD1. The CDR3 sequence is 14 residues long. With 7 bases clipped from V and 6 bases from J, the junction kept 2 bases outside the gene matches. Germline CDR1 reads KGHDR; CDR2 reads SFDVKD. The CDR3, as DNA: TGTGCCACCAGGGGACAGGGGGCGCCCGGGGAGCTGTTTTTT. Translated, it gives CATRGQGAPGELFF.

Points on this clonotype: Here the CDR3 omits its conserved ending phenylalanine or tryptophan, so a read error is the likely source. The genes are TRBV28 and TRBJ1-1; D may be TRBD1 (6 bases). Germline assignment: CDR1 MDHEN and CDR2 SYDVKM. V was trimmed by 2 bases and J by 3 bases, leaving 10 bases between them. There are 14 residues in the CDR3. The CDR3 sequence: CASSLGGWDTEAFS. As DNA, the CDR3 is TGTGCCAGCAGTTTAGGGGGCTGGGACACTGAAGCTTTCTCT.